This passage covers 14 T cell receptor beta chains from one sample sequenced in a study of T cells in Graves' hyperthyroidism and ophthalmopathy. It was RNA transcripts that yielded the amplified TCR beta CDR3 regions. Carried out on the TCR CDR3, a first-round RT-PCR used the HTBI primer set. TCRdb redid the calling of the multiplex PCR reads with MiXCR, one entry per CDR3 protein. Of about 560,000 distinct CDR3 sequences in the sample, 15% to 19% are singletons; the top ten hold approximately 7.4%. The specimen sequenced was blood. The origin of the receptors is a woman aged 25 to 39 with Graves' hyperthyroidism.

The CDR3 is CASSPAFGGRGQPQHF. The CDR3 DNA reads TGTGCCAGCAGTCCTGCCTTTGGAGGGCGAGGACAGCCCCAGCATTTT. The V and J genes are TRBV28 and TRBJ1-5; the D is unclear. The CDR3 length is 16 residues. V was pared by 5 bases and J by 7 bases, with 21 bases between. CDR1 and CDR2 from the germline V gene are MDHEN and SYDVKM. The variable domain in full, completed from reference TRBV28 and TRBJ1-5, reads DVKVTQSSRYLVKRTGEKVFLECVQDMDHENMFWYRQDPGLGLRLIYFSYDVKMKEKGDIPEGYSVSREKKERFSLILESASTNQTSMYLCASSPAFGGRGQPQHFGDGTRLSIL.

This clonotype was observed at least ten times. The chain is built from TRBV11-2 and TRBJ2-7; D uncertain. Per the germline V gene, CDR1 is SGHAT and CDR2 is FQNNGV. Trimming stripped 7 bases from V and 1 base from J, with 17 bases between. This CDR3 has 15 residues. The CDR3 region is CASTSAASRSYEQYF. The CDR3 nucleotides are TGTGCCAGCACCTCCGCGGCGTCCCGATCCTACGAGCAGTACTTC.

The J gene is TRBJ1-5, the V gene TRBV11-2; weak D call: TRBD1 (5 bases). V lost 0 bases to trimming and J lost 0 bases, with 12 bases between them. Germline V gene sequence: CDR1 SGHAT, CDR2 FQNNGV. The CDR3 contains 17 residues. DNA of the CDR3: TGTGCCAGCAGCTTAGATCAGGGTGGGAGTAGCAATCAGCCCCAGCATTTT. Protein product: CASSLDQGGSSNQPQHF.

The chain couples TRBV9 to TRBJ2-1; 8 bases agree with TRBD2. The J segment lost 4 bases and the V segment lost 3 bases, leaving 6 bases of the junction unmatched. This CDR3 is 15 amino acids long. The germline gives CDR1 SGDLS, CDR2 YYNGEE. This chain's CDR3 is CASSGGSGTYNEQFF. The CDR3 coding sequence is TGTGCCAGCAGCGGAGGTAGCGGGACGTACAATGAGCAGTTCTTC.

This clonotype was observed at least ten times. V and J are TRBV2 and TRBJ1-5; 9 positions match TRBD1. CDR3 length: 14 residues. CDR1 SNHLY and CDR2 FYNNEI come from the germline V gene. The V gene end was trimmed by 7 bases and the J gene end by 1 base; junction bases not matched to a gene: 2. Written as DNA, the CDR3 is TGTGCCAGCAAAGGACAGGGGAGCAATCAGCCCCAGCATTTT. It encodes CASKGQGSNQPQHF. The full variable domain, in which reference TRBV2 and TRBJ1-5 provide the parts outside the CDR3, is EPEVTQTPSHQVTQMGQEVILRCVPISNHLYFYWYRQILGQKVEFLVSFYNNEISEKSEIFDDQFSVERPDGSNFTLKIRSTKLEDSAMYFCASKGQGSNQPQHFGDGTRLSIL.

The chain carries TRBV2 and TRBJ1-1; D may be TRBD1 (5 bases). Germline lookup yields CDR1 SNHLY and CDR2 FYNNEI. Trimming shortened V by 6 bases and J by 3 bases, and 17 bases separated the two germline ends. CDR3 size: 15 residues. CDR3 nucleotides: TGTGCCAGCAGAACTAGCGGGGCCCCCTACACTGAAGCTTTCTTT. It yields the protein CASRTSGAPYTEAFF.

A remark on this clonotype: One junction end does not reproduce the germline sequence, and a read error may be involved. The chain recombines TRBV9 with TRBJ2-1; 7 bases match TRBD2. CDR1 and CDR2 (germline): SGDLS, YYNGEE. This CDR3 region has 16 residues. CDR3 amino acids: CASSVDPSGFYSEQFF. The DNA for the CDR3 is TGTGCCAGCAGCGTAGATCCTAGCGGCTTCTACAGTGAGCAGTTCTTC.

This clonotype occurred a few times. V usage is TRBV12-3 or TRBV12-4 and J usage is TRBJ2-1, with TRBD2 matching 15 bases. The V and J ends lost 6 bases and 7 bases, in that order; junction bases with no gene match: 13. This CDR3 region has 18 residues. The CDR3 spells CASRLDRGLAGGRNEQFF. CDR3 sequence (DNA): TGTGCCAGCAGGCTCGACCGGGGACTAGCGGGGGGAAGGAATGAGCAGTTCTTC.

This clonotype was observed many times. The CDR3 DNA sequence: TGCGCCAGCAGCAAGGGACAAGACTACAATGAGCAGTTCTTC. Protein: CASSKGQDYNEQFF. The chain is built from TRBV5-1 and TRBJ2-1, with D perhaps TRBD1 (6 bases). Germline V gene lookup returns CDR1 SGHRS and CDR2 YFSETQ. The CDR3 is 14 residues long. V gave up 4 bases and J gave up 3 bases, with 11 bases separating them.

This clonotype showed up many times. The chain joins TRBV30 to TRBJ2-7; D possibly corresponds to TRBD2 (5 bases). Looked up from germline, CDR1 is GTSNPN and CDR2 is SVGIG (reference sequence). The CDR3 contains 13 residues. The germline V and J ends were trimmed by 5 bases and 1 base, with 12 bases remaining between them. The CDR3 DNA reads TGTGCCTGGCGGAGGCGCCGGTCCTACGAGCAGTACTTC. It specifies CAWRRRRSYEQYF.

This clonotype was seen repeatedly, ten times or more. The chain uses TRBV7-2 and TRBJ1-1; 7 bases line up with TRBD1. V shed 5 bases, J shed 3 bases, and the junction held 9 bases outside the gene matches. The CDR3 is 15 amino acids. CDR1 and CDR2 (germline): SGHTA, FQGNSA. CDR3 sequence: CASSPVTGSHTEAFF. The CDR3 DNA sequence: TGTGCCAGCAGCCCAGTGACAGGGTCTCACACTGAAGCTTTCTTT.

The CDR3 DNA sequence: TGCAGCTTAGGACAGACTAGCACAGATACGCAGTATTTT. Its protein is CSLGQTSTDTQYF. J is TRBJ2-3 and V is TRBV29-1; maybe TRBD1 (6 bases). V lost 8 bases to trimming and J lost 0 bases, with 12 bases between them. Germline V gives CDR1 SQVTM, CDR2 ANQGSEA. The CDR3 has 13 amino acids.

The rearrangement uses TRBV6-1 and TRBJ1-5; 8 nucleotides match TRBD1. CDR3 length: 15 amino acids. V lost 6 bases to trimming and J lost 4 bases; unmatched junction nucleotides: 8. Germline lookup yields CDR1 MNHNS and CDR2 SASEGT. The DNA for the CDR3 is TGTGCCAGCAGGGGAACAGGGGGAGAGAATCAGCCCCAGCATTTT. This encodes CASRGTGGENQPQHF.

The chain couples TRBV6-5 to TRBJ2-7, with 7 bases identical to TRBD1. Trimming cost V 2 bases and J 2 bases; bases outside gene matches: 9. Germline V gives CDR1 MNHEY, CDR2 SVGAGI. The CDR3 contains 16 residues. The CDR3 bases are TGTGCCAGCAGTTACGGACAGGTCCAGACTACCTACGAGCAGTACTTC. It codes for CASSYGQVQTTYEQYF.